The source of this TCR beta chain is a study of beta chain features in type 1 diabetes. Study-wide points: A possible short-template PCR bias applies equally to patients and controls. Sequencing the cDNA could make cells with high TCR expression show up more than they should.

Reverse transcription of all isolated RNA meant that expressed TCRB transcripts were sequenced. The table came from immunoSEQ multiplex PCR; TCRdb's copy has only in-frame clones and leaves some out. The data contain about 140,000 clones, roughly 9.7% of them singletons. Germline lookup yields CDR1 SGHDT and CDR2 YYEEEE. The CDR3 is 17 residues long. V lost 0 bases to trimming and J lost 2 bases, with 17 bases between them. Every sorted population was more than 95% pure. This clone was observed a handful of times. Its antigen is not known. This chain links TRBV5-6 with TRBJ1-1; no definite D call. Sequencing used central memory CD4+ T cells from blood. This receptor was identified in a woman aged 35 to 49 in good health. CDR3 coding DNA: TGTGCCAGCAGCTTGGTGGAGGGTAGAATCCGTAACACTGAAGCTTTCTTT. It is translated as CASSLVEGRIRNTEAFF.